The TCR beta chain under discussion was sequenced for a study of response to subunit inactivated influenza vaccine. V lost 3 bases to trimming and J lost 3 bases, with 8 bases between them. Looked up from germline, CDR1 is DFQATT and CDR2 is SNEGSKA (reference sequence). The CDR3 runs 13 residues. This clonotype was detected ten times or more. MiXCR, run by TCRdb on the RT-PCR reads, gives a single entry per CDR3 protein. In the table there are fewer than 700,000 distinct CDR3 sequences, roughly 13% of which are singletons. The V call is TRBV20-1, the J call TRBJ2-2; perhaps TRBD2 as D (5 bases). This clonotype originated in a man in his fifties who received an inactivated influenza vaccine. This sample comprised PBMCs from blood, obtained 35 to 45 days after vaccination. CDR3 sequence: CSARTIYTGELFF. CDR3 nucleotides: TGCAGTGCTAGGACTATCTACACCGGGGAGCTGTTTTTT.